The clone carrying this TCR beta chain is a singleton in its sample. The antigen remains undetermined. The source of the sample is a study of CD8+ T cells in alopecia areata. At the level of the study: Those patients who were treated received oral tofacitinib, which was given at 5 to 10 mg twice daily for moderate-to-severe alopecia areata. A 6-month period off drug followed tofacitinib, which lasted 6 to 18 months.

Study observations and caveats: Sequence data from scalp samples additionally include resident alphabeta T cells of normal skin. Especially in alopecia totalis/universalis, lesional scalp showed greater clonality than normal scalp did.

Extracted RNA was reverse transcribed, and the resulting cDNA served as sequencing template. Assay used: immunoSEQ multiplex PCR; TCRdb lists only in-frame clones, some missing. The sample carries about 190,000 clones, just under 60% recorded once. This specimen consisted of CD4+ T cells sorted from blood, obtained at week 0. This TCR was recovered from a human donor with alopecia areata.

Here the CDR3 reads CASTNRGLNEKLFF. In DNA form, the CDR3 reads TGTGCCAGCACCAACCGAGGACTAAATGAAAAACTGTTTTTT. The chain links TRBV5-6 to TRBJ1-4; D unclear. The V and J ends lost 6 bases and 5 bases respectively, with 14 bases between them. Germline V gives CDR1 SGHDT, CDR2 YYEEEE. The CDR3 totals 14 residues. The variable domain in full, with the rest retrieved from reference TRBV5-6 and TRBJ1-4, is DAGVTQSPTHLIKTRGQQVTLRCSPKSGHDTVSWYQQALGQGPQFIFQYYEEEERQRGNFPDRFSGHQFPNYSSELNVNALLLGDSALYLCASTNRGLNEKLFFGSGTQLSVL.